This TCR beta chain was identified in a study of resident and recirculating memory T cells in vitiligo. Study at large: Each patient gave two lesional and two nonlesional epidermal shave biopsies, plus PBMCs. The samples were homogenized without cell sorting before genomic DNA extraction. Study-wide findings and caveats: Non-conserved TCRs across sites and patients suggested distinct clones per lesion.

Comments on this clone: Its antigen is still unknown.

Clones were sequenced by immunoSEQ multiplex PCR, and TCRdb holds only the in-frame ones, with some missing. The sample shows about 45,000 clones, 85% to 95% of them seen only once. Anyone treated within the previous three months was excluded. CDR3 length: 13 residues. CDR1 and CDR2 from the germline V gene are SGHRS and YFSETQ. The sample comprised blood. The genes are TRBV5-1 and TRBJ1-5; D remains ambiguous. This receptor was obtained from a male donor with vitiligo. CDR3 sequence: CLTGGNCNQPQHF. CDR3 bases: TGCCTCACGGGAGGGAATTGCAATCAGCCCCAGCATTTT.